This TCR beta chain was identified during a study of blood T cell repertoires in COVID-19. How the authors handled the data: Researchers report that nucleated cell counts were estimated from reference gene primer amplification. Sequenced by immunoSEQ multiplex PCR; TCRdb stores in-frame clones only, minus some. V, J and clone size are taken as reported in that table, and D and trimming were inferred from the DNA itself. The sample contains a few hundred thousand clones, roughly 85% of which appear only once. This clone appeared a few times. The CDR3 contains 15 residues. Unmatched junction bases numbered 2, after V lost 3 bases and J lost 4 bases. The germline CDR1 and CDR2 sequences are MGHRA and YSYEKL.

This TCR derives from a woman younger than 30 with acute or convalescent COVID-19. The specimen was peripheral blood. This chain joins TRBV4-1 and TRBJ2-7; 14 bases line up with TRBD2. As DNA, the CDR3 is TGCGCCAGCAGCCAGGGACTAGCGGGAGCATACGAGCAGTACTTC. Its translation: CASSQGLAGAYEQYF.